This T cell receptor beta chain was identified in a study of CD8 T cells in Susac syndrome. Germline lookup yields CDR1 LGHDT and CDR2 YNNKEL (reference sequence). The CDR3 is made up of 17 amino acids. V was shortened by 0 bases and J by 3 bases, with 15 bases between the two germline ends. Sequencing targeted TCR beta in blood CD8+ and CD4+ T cells. Purification of the CD8+ and CD4+ T cells relied on negative isolation, and TEMRA cells underwent FACS enrichment. Random hexamers were used to reverse transcribe about 0.45 to 1 ug of RNA. Multiplex immunoSEQ PCR targeted 54 Vbeta and 13 Jbeta TCR beta segments. TCRdb reanalysed the immunoSEQ multiplex PCR reads using MiXCR and keeps one entry per CDR3 protein. The data contain more than 100,000 distinct CDR3 sequences, roughly 95% of them seen just once; the ten biggest clones take up roughly 0.11%.

This sequence joins TRBV3-1 and TRBJ1-5; D is perhaps TRBD1 (5 bases). The sequence was collected from a human donor in good health. Sequencing was performed on CD4+ T cells from PBMCs. Here the CDR3 DNA reads TGTGCCAGCAGCCAAGACCGATTAGCAGGGTTCAATCAGCCCCAGCATTTT. It yields the protein CASSQDRLAGFNQPQHF. The full variable domain, with the rest looked up from reference TRBV3-1 and TRBJ1-5, is DTAVSQTPKYLVTQMGNDKSIKCEQNLGHDTMYWYKQDSKKFLKIMFSYNNKELIINETVPNRFSPKSPDKAHLNLHINSLELGDSAVYFCASSQDRLAGFNQPQHFGDGTRLSIL.